The TCR beta chain described here comes from a study of T cells after yellow fever vaccination. TCRdb processed the 5' RACE reads anew with MiXCR; each CDR3 protein has one entry. Counted here are a few hundred thousand distinct CDR3 sequences, 6.9% occurring once; the ten biggest clones make up about 0.85%. This clonotype was observed a few times. The CDR3 runs 14 residues. Germline CDR1 and CDR2: SGHTA and FQGNSA. V lost 5 bases and J 6 bases, leaving 15 bases between the germline ends. This clonotype originated in a man aged 25 to 40 who received the YFV17D yellow fever vaccine. The sequencing used CD4+ T cells sorted from PBMCs, collected 15 days after the yellow fever booster vaccination. V usage is TRBV7-2 and J usage is TRBJ2-3; no firm D call. CDR3 coding DNA: TGTGCCAGCAGCAACTCCCGCGGCCTGGATACGCAGTATTTT. Protein sequence: CASSNSRGLDTQYF.